The 21 T cell receptor beta chains listed next were all sequenced from one sample in a study of CD8 T cells in ankylosing spondylitis. TCRdb re-called the 5' RACE reads with MiXCR, one entry per CDR3 protein. Among about 230,000 distinct CDR3 sequences listed, 7% to 10% were seen once. Input material: blood, either unsorted or a sorted T cell fraction (not recorded which). The origin of the receptors is a female donor with ankylosing spondylitis or in good health (not recorded which).

This clonotype was seen a few times. V and J are TRBV7-2 and TRBJ2-5; 8 bases map to TRBD1. This CDR3 contains 16 residues. V shed 5 bases and J 6 bases; nucleotides not matched to a gene: 14. Germline loops: CDR1 SGHTA, CDR2 FQGNSA. The CDR3 is CASSLHTGGGRKTQYF. The CDR3 coding sequence is TGTGCCAGCAGCCTCCACACAGGGGGTGGTCGGAAGACCCAGTACTTC.

This clonotype was counted many times. The chain combines TRBV7-6 with TRBJ1-2; D is perhaps TRBD1 (5 bases). The germline V gene encodes CDR1 SGHVS and CDR2 FNYEAQ. Trimming stripped 5 bases from V and 8 bases from J, with 15 bases between. The CDR3 loop spans 13 amino acids. DNA of the CDR3: TGTGCCAGCAGCCCAGGGCCAGGGTACGGCTACACCTTC. This sequence encodes CASSPGPGYGYTF.

There are many counts of this clonotype. The V gene is TRBV9, the J gene TRBJ2-3; TRBD1 might be the D (6 bases). There are 15 residues in the CDR3. Between the trimmed V and J ends, which lost 2 bases and 5 bases, there was a span of 15 bases. The germline V gene encodes CDR1 SGDLS and CDR2 YYNGEE. CDR3 residues: CASSVGGRAGDTQYF. In DNA, the CDR3 is TGTGCCAGCAGCGTTGGGGGCCGCGCGGGAGATACGCAGTATTTT.

This clonotype was recorded many times. V and J are TRBV29-1 and TRBJ1-2, with TRBD1 identical over 7 bases. V shed 7 bases, J shed 5 bases, and the junction held 7 bases outside the gene matches. Germline loops: CDR1 SQVTM, CDR2 ANQGSEA. The CDR3 totals 12 residues. The CDR3 DNA is TGCAGCGCCAGGGACAGCCGGTATGGCTACACCTTC. This gives the protein CSARDSRYGYTF.

The chain recombines TRBV7-6 with TRBJ2-3; 11 positions agree with TRBD2. Germline V gene data show CDR1 as SGHVS and CDR2 as FNYEAQ. Trimming at V came to 7 bases and at J to 2 bases, leaving 8 bases not matched to a gene. CDR3 length equals 16 residues. The CDR3 sequence: CASTLGTSGFTDTQYF. In nucleotides, the CDR3 is TGTGCCAGCACCCTAGGGACTAGCGGATTCACAGATACGCAGTATTTT.

This clonotype was detected many times. The rearrangement joins TRBV3-1 to TRBJ1-5; 8 nucleotides line up with TRBD1. Germline V gene data show CDR1 as LGHDT and CDR2 as YNNKEL (reference sequence). With 8 bases clipped from V and 11 bases from J, the junction kept 11 bases outside the gene matches. The CDR3 has 13 residues. CDR3 protein: CASGQGRVSAQHF. CDR3 sequence (DNA): TGTGCCAGCGGACAGGGTAGGGTCTCGGCCCAGCATTTT.

This clonotype was detected ten times or more. This chain connects TRBV15 to TRBJ1-5; D remains unclear. CDR1 LNHNV and CDR2 YYDKDF come from the germline V gene (reference sequence). This CDR3 comprises 12 residues. The germline V and J ends were trimmed by 9 bases and 4 bases, with 10 bases remaining between them. This chain's CDR3 is CATPGSNQPQHF. The CDR3 DNA is TGTGCCACTCCAGGTAGTAATCAGCCCCAGCATTTT. Looking up the rest from reference TRBV15 and TRBJ1-5 gives the full variable domain: DAMVIQNPRYQVTQFGKPVTLSCSQTLNHNVMYWYQQKSSQAPKLLFHYYDKDFNNEADTPDNFQSRRPNTSFCFLDIRSPGLGDTAMYLCATPGSNQPQHFGDGTRLSIL.

In this sample, this clonotype turned up many times. A junction boundary mismatches the germline segment, possibly from a read error. CDR3 protein: CASGLAGPGEGGYFHF. DNA for the CDR3: TGTGCTAGTGGTTTGGCCGGACCAGGGGAGGGAGGGTATTTCCACTTC. The chain carries TRBV12-5 and TRBJ1-2, with a possible D match to TRBD1 (6 bases). CDR1 LGHNT and CDR2 FRNRAP come from the germline V gene. This CDR3 is built from 16 residues.

In its sample, this clonotype was seen many times. V gene TRBV12-3 or TRBV12-4 combines with J gene TRBJ2-2; weak D call: TRBD2 (5 bases). V was shortened by 8 bases and J by 5 bases, with 21 bases between the two germline ends. The CDR3 contains 16 residues. DNA for the CDR3: TGTGCCAGCTCCGCACCGGTGTCAGCGGTGACCGGGGAGCTGTTTTTT. This sequence encodes CASSAPVSAVTGELFF.

Worth noting for this clonotype: The CDR3 does not end in the conserved phenylalanine or tryptophan, so this is likely a read error. The genes are TRBV29-1 and TRBJ2-1; D gene unclear. Germline values: CDR1 SQVTM, CDR2 ANQGSEA. V gave up 3 bases and J gave up 6 bases, with 15 bases separating them. The length of the CDR3 is 14 residues. CDR3 DNA sequence: TGCAGCGTTGAGTGGGGTAACTCCCGCAATGAGCAGTTCATC. Protein product: CSVEWGNSRNEQFI.

This clonotype was detected many times. The chain joins TRBV20-1 to TRBJ2-1; 8 positions agree with TRBD1. The V and J ends lost 3 bases and 8 bases, in that order; junction bases with no gene match: 0. The CDR3 consists of 11 residues. CDR1 is DFQATT and CDR2 is SNEGSKA in the germline V gene (reference sequence). CDR3 sequence: CSASRGHEQFF. The CDR3 region has the DNA TGCAGTGCTAGCAGGGGGCATGAGCAGTTCTTC.

As for this clonotype: This clone may be a read error of a much larger clone one base away. This chain uses TRBV5-1 with TRBJ2-7; D is unresolved. V was cut by 2 bases and J by 1 base, with 13 bases left in between. Germline CDR1 and CDR2: SGHRS and YFSETQ. The CDR3 is 15 amino acids. The CDR3 region is CASSFQTVPSYEQYF. The CDR3 DNA reads as TGCGCCAGCAGCTTCCAAACGGTCCCATCCTACGAGCAGTACTTC.

This clonotype was seen at least ten times. The chain is built from TRBV18 and TRBJ1-5, with 8 bases matching TRBD1. Germline assignment: CDR1 KGHSH and CDR2 LQKENI. The CDR3 contains 13 residues. V trimming: 6 bases; J trimming: 5 bases; junction bases outside the gene matches: 3. The CDR3 coding sequence is TGTGCCAGCTCCCAGGGGGCGGATCAGCCCCAGCATTTT. As protein: CASSQGADQPQHF.

This clonotype was recorded many times. The chain uses TRBV7-2 and TRBJ2-7; 11 nucleotides agree with TRBD2. CDR3 length: 15 amino acids. The V gene's germline CDR1 is SGHTA and CDR2 FQGNSA. J gave up 7 bases and V 3 bases, and 8 bases lay outside the gene matches. CDR3: CASSFLAGGPSEQYF. The CDR3 coding sequence is TGTGCCAGCAGCTTCTTAGCGGGAGGGCCTTCGGAGCAGTACTTC.

This clonotype has a count of ten or more. The chain recombines TRBV7-2 with TRBJ2-1; D is possibly TRBD1 (5 bases). Germline CDR1 and CDR2: SGHTA and FQGNSA. V lost 0 bases and J lost 8, with 14 bases in between. CDR3 length: 15 amino acids. The CDR3 sequence is CASSLAVQGMDEQFF. The CDR3 bases are TGTGCCAGCAGCTTAGCGGTTCAGGGAATGGATGAGCAGTTCTTC.

At least ten counts were recorded for this clonotype. The chain uses TRBV7-2 and TRBJ2-5; D is ambiguous. Germline V gene sequence: CDR1 SGHTA, CDR2 FQGNSA. V was clipped by 1 base and J by 0 bases, with 6 bases between them. CDR3 size: 14 residues. The CDR3 spells CASSLEVNQETQYF. Written as DNA, the CDR3 is TGTGCCAGCAGCTTAGAGGTGAACCAAGAGACCCAGTACTTC. The full variable domain, completed using reference TRBV7-2 and TRBJ2-5, is GAGVSQSPSNKVTEKGKDVELRCDPISGHTALYWYRQSLGQGLEFLIYFQGNSAPDKSGLPSDRFSAERTGGSVSTLTIQRTQQEDSAVYLCASSLEVNQETQYFGPGTRLLVL.

Ten or more counts support this clonotype. The CDR3 coding sequence is TGCAGTGCTAGCGGGAGGACGGGTCTGCGCGAGCAGTACTTC. This sequence encodes CSASGRTGLREQYF. The chain is built from TRBV20-1 and TRBJ2-7, with 7 positions matching TRBD2. The germline CDR1 and CDR2 sequences are DFQATT and SNEGSKA (reference sequence). This CDR3 spans 14 amino acids. Germline trimming cut 3 bases from V and 6 bases from J; bases unmatched to any gene: 11.

This CDR3 is CAILGSVPPPGLAYEQYF. In DNA, the CDR3 is TGTGCGATCTTGGGGAGTGTTCCTCCCCCGGGACTAGCATACGAGCAGTACTTC. This chain uses TRBV15 with TRBJ2-7; 9 nucleotides agree with TRBD2. This CDR3 is built from 18 residues. Per germline, CDR1 LNHNV and CDR2 YYDKDF (reference sequence).

This clonotype was seen ten or more times. The J gene is TRBJ2-7, the V gene TRBV7-6; D not certain. Germline V gene data show CDR1 as SGHVS and CDR2 as FNYEAQ. V was shortened by 5 bases and J by 3 bases, with 11 bases between the two germline ends. This CDR3 is 13 amino acids long. The CDR3 DNA follows: TGTGCCAGCAGCCTGGGTGATGTCTACGAGCAGTACTTC. This codes for CASSLGDVYEQYF.

This chain links TRBV7-2 with TRBJ2-4; D not resolved. The CDR3 totals 12 residues. Trimming left V 4 bases short and J 2 bases short, with 3 bases between. Germline loops: CDR1 SGHTA, CDR2 FQGNSA. The CDR3 DNA is TGTGCCAGCAGCTACACCAAAAACATTCAGTACTTC. Its translation is CASSYTKNIQYF.

V gene TRBV20-1 combines with J gene TRBJ2-1; D possibly uses TRBD1 or TRBD2 (5 bases each). There are 16 residues in the CDR3. V lost 6 bases and J 0 bases, leaving 18 bases between the germline ends. Germline V gene lookup returns CDR1 DFQATT and CDR2 SNEGSKA (reference sequence). CDR3: CSAYGTIGTSYNEQFF. The CDR3 DNA follows: TGCAGTGCCTATGGGACCATAGGGACCTCCTACAATGAGCAGTTCTTC.